The clone carrying this T cell receptor beta chain was recorded a few times. Its antigen is not identified. The sample is drawn from a study of blood T cells in healthy people across ages. Study results and limitations: With naive T cell percentage, TCR beta diversity showed a strong correlation.

Germline values: CDR1 SGHRS, CDR2 YFSETQ. V lost 3 bases, J lost 0 bases, and 12 bases lay in between. The CDR3 has 15 amino acids. It was with a sample-barcoded 5' primer and a J-beta primer mix that a second PCR of roughly 6 to 12 cycles was run. TCRdb called the 5' RACE reads again in MiXCR, with one record for every CDR3 protein. The sample lists 600,000 to 900,000 distinct CDR3 sequences; roughly 25% were seen once. The data also belong to a second study, concerning T cells of mothers and their children. As that study records: Relative to unrelated pairs, biologically related mother-child dyads exhibited marginally greater, non-significant overlap.

This chain uses TRBV5-1 with TRBJ2-5; D is unclear. The sequencing sample was made of blood. This clonotype was obtained from a boy younger than 18 in good health. This chain's CDR3 is CASSSARLYQETQYF. CDR3 bases: TGCGCCAGCAGCTCGGCAAGACTGTACCAAGAGACCCAGTACTTC.